The sequence of this T cell receptor (beta chain) was determined in a study of vaccination and CD4 T cells after COVID-19 (dated by TCRdb to about 2022). Describing the broader study: SARS-CoV-2 positivity had been established in the convalescent patients by nasal swab PCR, and mild disease was recorded in roughly 10 of these patients and severe disease in one. The convalescent cohort comprised six males and four females, including two Hispanic individuals, seven Caucasians, two Asians and one multiracial person. Two doses of either the Pfizer-BioNTech BNT162b2 vaccine (n=8) or the Moderna mRNA-1273 vaccine (n=2) were administered to participants. Post-COVID blood samples were collected from convalescent patients a median of roughly 100 days after diagnosis, with a range of roughly 35 to 170 days. Post-vaccine blood samples were obtained a median of about 77 days after the second vaccine dose, with a range of about 12 to 241 days. For stimulating the cultures, overlapping spike peptide pools were used, derived from SARS-CoV-2 as well as from the common cold coronaviruses HCoV-NL63, HCoV-OC43 and HCoV-229E. As controls, cultures received a CEFX viral epitope pool (the positive control), an HIV-1 Nef peptide pool (the negative control), or no peptide at all. The spike-specific CD4+ TCR repertoire was compared before and after mRNA vaccination in approximately 9 COVID-19 convalescent patients and a handful of infection-naive healthy vaccine recipients.

Details on this clonotype: Its antigen is not yet known. No much larger clonotype is one base removed from it; base qualities were not supplied.

V lost 5 bases and J lost 8 bases, and the count of bases not matched to a germline gene is 18. From the cysteine up to the phenylalanine, the CDR3 has a length of 17 residues. The only DNA kept is the CDR3, 51 bases in frame from the first base. The CDR1 and CDR2 encoded by the germline V gene are MDHEN and SYDVKM. What the research found in general, with its limitations: In convalescent patients, a median around 90% of post-vaccine SARS-CoV-2-reactive clones were detected only after vaccination, and vaccine-specific priming was suggested by this finding. Of the vaccine-specific clones found in convalescent patients, nearly all (304 of 307) were mono-reactive for SARS-CoV-2 spike instead of being cross-reactive with common cold coronaviruses. Only a relatively small number of convalescent patients were included in the study, and early timepoints following natural infection were not analyzed. The median number of SARS-CoV-2-reactive clonotypes rose from around 20 after infection to 30 to 45 after vaccination, but the change was not significant.

Per the publication, the treatment or condition label means: approximately nine-day PBMC culture with coronavirus spike peptide pools or control peptides (ViraFEST assay). The study used the ViraFEST assay, which expanded antigen-specific T cells with peptide pools and then identified expanded clonotypes by TCR sequencing. The convalescent patients' positive SARS-CoV-2 PCR tests fell between March and December 2020, which was before the Alpha, Beta and Delta variants emerged in the United States. Roughly 2 million PBMCs per well were cultured in IMDM with about 5% human AB serum and about 9.7 IU/ml IL-2, plus 10 ug/ml peptide pools. On days 3 and 7, half of the culture medium was replaced with fresh IL-2-containing medium. After 10 to 11 days of culture, CD4+ T cells were isolated by negative selection using the EasySep CD4+ T cell isolation kit. Ficoll-Paque Plus gradient centrifugation was used to isolate PBMCs from whole blood, and the isolated PBMCs were then either used fresh or cryopreserved at -140C. In general, triplicate wells were set up for every culture condition.

Libraries were built with PCR. TCR sequencing of DNA from cultured CD4+ T cells used the Oncomine TCR Beta short-read assay at the Johns Hopkins FTIC core. The QIAamp micro DNA kit was used to extract genomic DNA from the cultured CD4+ T cells. Oncomine TCR Beta libraries from cultured CD4+ T cells were pooled with unique dual indexes and sequenced on an Illumina iSeq 100. The authors' analysis ran thus. Non-productive sequences were removed, and CDR3s that did not start with C, did not end with F or W, or were shorter than 7 amino acids were discarded. The MANAFEST web application identified antigen-specific clonotypes by comparing peptide-stimulated wells against reference wells and other culture wells. For a clone to be called positive, the clone needed an FDR below 0.05, an odds ratio above 5, and a productive frequency above 0.1% in at least two of three replicate wells. Clonotypes that were significantly expanded in both SARS-CoV-2 spike wells and at least one common cold coronavirus spike condition were defined as cross-reactive. Using R version 3.6.1, CDR3 homology was evaluated through Levenshtein distances (stringdist) along with unrooted phylogenetic trees (ape). TCRdb applied fastp at Q25 and MiXCR to the public reads, then kept only in-frame beta chains. Rows are combined by CDR3 protein, so each entry shows the most common genes and DNA. The V and J calls, along with clone size, are taken from TCRdb and not from the paper's own processing. In all, the sample holds some 14,000 distinct CDR3 sequences, and about two fifths of those were seen once. The ten largest clones add up to roughly a tenth of the sample.

The sequenced sample consisted of CD4+ T cells from blood, cultured in vitro. The source of this sequence is a human donor who had recovered from COVID-19. Recombination connected TRBV28 to TRBJ1-2; TRBD1 matches 9 bases in the middle. Read as DNA, the sequence is TGTGCCAGCAGTCCCGGGACAGGGACCGGGGTTATGAGGGGCTACACCTTC. It translates to CASSPGTGTGVMRGYTF.